This entry concerns a single T cell receptor (beta chain). Its target is unknown. With exhausted-like traits, TPEX cells were early memory CD8+ T cells that were CCR7+ PD-1+ TIGIT+. The data were obtained in a study of human CD8 memory T cell subsets. UMI-labeled 5' RACE was the method by which TCR beta libraries were made. Using the 5' RACE reads, TCRdb records one entry per CDR3 protein without DNA. The record lists 6,700 or so distinct CDR3 sequences, of which the ten most abundant hold roughly a fifth. General study findings and limits: The beta chain was the only T cell receptor chain that the study sequenced.

This CDR3 contains 15 residues. The germline CDR1 and CDR2 sequences are MNHNY and SVGAGI (reference sequence). The source is a human donor in good health. The specimen sequenced was CD8+ T cells from PBMCs. V is TRBV6-6 and J is TRBJ2-7; TCRdb picks TRBD2, but there is no DNA to check that call. CDR3 in amino acids: CASSSLAGGTYEQYF.